One and the same sample provided the 25 T cell receptor beta chains below, sequenced in a study of OX40 agonist ivuxolimab in advanced cancers. Sequenced by immunoSEQ multiplex PCR; TCRdb stores in-frame clones only, minus some. The sample records some 60,000 clones, 75% to 90% being singletons. The starting material was CD4+ or CD8+ T cells sorted from blood, obtained in a trial of the OX40 agonist ivuxolimab. The source is an adult with an advanced solid tumor such as melanoma, head and neck, liver or kidney cancer.

A word on this clone: The sample contains more than one DNA sequence encoding this CDR3. V is TRBV7-9 and J is TRBJ2-7; D is ambiguous. This CDR3 region has 12 residues. Germline V gives CDR1 SEHNR, CDR2 FQNEAQ (reference sequence). Trimming took 0 bases from V and 5 from J, leaving 5 bases between them. The CDR3 coding sequence is TGTGCCAGCAGCTTAGCTGGGGACGAGCAGTACTTC. Amino acid sequence: CASSLAGDEQYF.

The chain couples TRBV28 to TRBJ2-7, with D perhaps TRBD1 or TRBD2 (6 bases each). Germline loops: CDR1 MDHEN, CDR2 SYDVKM. The CDR3 consists of 14 residues. Between the trimmed V and J ends, which lost 7 bases and 3 bases, there was a span of 16 bases. The CDR3 region has the DNA TGTGCCAGCACCGTGACAGAGGGGGGCTACGAGCAGTACTTC. The encoded protein is CASTVTEGGYEQYF.

V and J are TRBV10-1 and TRBJ2-7; D is perhaps TRBD1 (6 bases). The germline gives CDR1 WNHNN, CDR2 SYGVQD (reference sequence). The CDR3 runs 16 residues. Trimming removed 0 bases at V and 1 base at J, with 13 bases between. CDR3 residues: CASSESPDSLSYEQYF. Written as DNA, the CDR3 is TGCGCCAGCAGTGAGTCACCGGACAGCCTTTCCTACGAGCAGTACTTC.

In nucleotides, the CDR3 is TGTGCCAGCAGTTTGCGCCTGACAGACCTCAACTATGGCTACACCTTC. Translation: CASSLRLTDLNYGYTF. The chain couples TRBV28 to TRBJ1-2, with a weak D call TRBD1 (5 bases). The V gene lost 3 bases and the J gene lost 2 bases, with 16 bases spanning the gap. CDR1 MDHEN and CDR2 SYDVKM come from the germline V gene. The CDR3 covers 16 residues.

This chain connects TRBV6-5 to TRBJ2-1; 7 nucleotides align to TRBD1. V lost 9 bases, J lost 4 bases, and 9 bases stayed unmatched. The CDR3 runs to 14 residues. Germline CDR1 and CDR2: MNHEY and SVGAGI. The CDR3 reads CASKQGFQYNEQFF. CDR3 nucleotide sequence: TGTGCCAGTAAACAGGGGTTCCAGTACAATGAGCAGTTCTTC.

The V call is TRBV5-4, the J call TRBJ2-1, with 8 bases fitting TRBD2. The CDR3 length is 12 residues. V was pared by 7 bases and J by 7 bases, with 4 bases of the junction left unmatched. Germline V gene data show CDR1 as SGHNT and CDR2 as YYREEE (reference sequence). In nucleotides, the CDR3 is TGTGCCAGCGGTAGCGGGAATAATGAGCAGTTCTTC. Translation: CASGSGNNEQFF.

The chain recombines TRBV5-4 with TRBJ2-1; D gene ambiguous. Deletions cut 0 bases from V and 7 bases from J, with 14 bases between. The CDR3 is made up of 15 amino acids. The germline V gene has CDR1 SGHNT and CDR2 YYREEE (reference sequence). This chain's CDR3 is CASSLEPGAGNEQFF. For the CDR3, the DNA is TGTGCCAGCAGCTTGGAGCCGGGCGCCGGGAATGAGCAGTTCTTC.

By sample share, this clone is medium-sized. The rearrangement uses TRBV5-1 and TRBJ1-2; weak D call: TRBD1 (5 bases). CDR3 length equals 12 residues. Germline V gene lookup returns CDR1 SGHRS and CDR2 YFSETQ. Trimming took 0 bases from V and 7 from J, leaving 7 bases between them. The CDR3 reads CASSLEGSGYTF. The DNA of the CDR3 is TGCGCCAGCAGCTTGGAGGGGAGTGGCTACACCTTC.

V usage is TRBV6-6 and J usage is TRBJ1-1; D is undetermined. The germline V gene has CDR1 MNHNY and CDR2 SVGAGI (reference sequence). With 7 bases removed from V and 5 bases from J, the gap between germline ends came to 17 bases. This CDR3 spans 14 amino acids. The CDR3 DNA sequence: TGTGCCAGCATCGAACTCGGCGGTTGGACTGAAGCTTTCTTT. It codes for CASIELGGWTEAFF.

This clone was counted once. J is TRBJ2-1 and V is TRBV5-8; D is possibly TRBD1 (5 bases). V lost 1 base, J lost 3 bases, and 11 bases lay in between. Germline CDR1 and CDR2: SGHTS and YDEGEE. The CDR3 totals 15 residues. Here the CDR3 reads CASSLRGSRYNEQFF. The CDR3 DNA is TGTGCCAGCAGCTTGAGGGGATCCCGCTACAATGAGCAGTTCTTC.

CDR3 in DNA: TGTGCCAGCAGCTTAAAATCTGGGAGGGTGTCTGGAAACACCATATATTTT. It codes for CASSLKSGRVSGNTIYF. The V call is TRBV7-2, the J call TRBJ1-3; no definite D call. Per the germline V gene, CDR1 is SGHTA and CDR2 is FQGNSA. Trimming took off 2 bases at V and 1 base at J, with 15 bases between the two ends. CDR3 length equals 17 residues.

CDR3 DNA: TGTGCCAGCAGCTTGGGACTAGCGGGAAGTTACGAGCAGTACTTC. This sequence encodes CASSLGLAGSYEQYF. The rearrangement links TRBV5-4 to TRBJ2-7, with 11 positions matching TRBD2. The CDR3 consists of 15 residues. The trim removed 0 bases at V and 4 bases at J, leaving 3 bases unmatched. Per germline, CDR1 SGHNT and CDR2 YYREEE (reference sequence). Filled out from reference TRBV5-4 and TRBJ2-7, the complete variable domain reads ETGVTQSPTHLIKTRGQQVTLRCSSQSGHNTVSWYQQALGQGPQFIFQYYREEENGRGNFPPRFSGLQFPNYSSELNVNALELDDSALYLCASSLGLAGSYEQYFGPGTRLTVT.

The count of this clone is one. V usage is TRBV6-6 and J usage is TRBJ2-7; tentatively, D is TRBD2 (5 bases). V lost 8 bases to trimming and J lost 3 bases, with 14 bases between them. Germline CDR1 MNHNY, CDR2 SVGAGI (reference sequence). The CDR3 extends over 13 amino acids. CDR3 protein: CASGPGLYYEQYF. CDR3 DNA: TGTGCCAGCGGGCCGGGGTTATACTACGAGCAGTACTTC.

This chain joins TRBV7-2 and TRBJ1-6; maybe TRBD1 (6 bases). The germline V gene encodes CDR1 SGHTA and CDR2 FQGNSA. Trimming shortened V by 7 bases and J by 4 bases, and 17 bases separated the two germline ends. The CDR3 loop spans 16 amino acids. The CDR3: CASNNRQALYNSPLHF. The DNA for the CDR3 is TGTGCCAGCAACAACCGACAGGCTCTTTATAATTCACCCCTCCACTTT.

This clone was recorded only once. The CDR3 DNA is TGCAGCGTTGAAGGGGAGGTAGGCACTGAAGCTTTCTTT. This sequence encodes CSVEGEVGTEAFF. The V call is TRBV29-1, the J call TRBJ1-1, with D unclear. CDR3 length: 13 residues. CDR1 and CDR2 (germline): SQVTM, ANQGSEA. V lost 1 base to trimming and J lost 4 bases, with 10 bases between them.

The V and J genes are TRBV27 and TRBJ2-1; 7 nucleotides match TRBD2. V was clipped by 2 bases and J by 3 bases; unmatched bases: 1. This CDR3 region has 14 residues. Per germline, CDR1 MNHEY and CDR2 SMNVEV (reference sequence). The DNA of the CDR3 is TGTGCCAGCAGTTTACGCGGGGGCTACAATGAGCAGTTCTTC. This codes for CASSLRGGYNEQFF.

The chain has TRBV6-1 and TRBJ1-1, with 10 bases lining up with TRBD1. The CDR3 runs 13 residues. CDR1 is MNHNS and CDR2 is SASEGT in the germline V gene. V lost 2 bases to trimming and J lost 11 bases; unmatched junction nucleotides: 5. The CDR3 loop reads CASSERQGAGAFF. DNA of the CDR3: TGTGCCAGCAGTGAAAGACAGGGGGCGGGTGCTTTCTTT.

The rearrangement uses TRBV5-1 and TRBJ2-7; D is possibly TRBD2 (5 bases). The length of the CDR3 is 12 residues. Looked up from germline, CDR1 is SGHRS and CDR2 is YFSETQ. V was trimmed by 2 bases and J by 6 bases, leaving 9 bases between them. In DNA form, the CDR3 reads TGCGCCAGCAGCTTTAGCGTTGGCGAGCAGTACTTC. This translates into CASSFSVGEQYF.

CDR3 sequence: CASSPTGQGSTEAFF. CDR3 nucleotide sequence: TGTGCCAGCAGTCCAACGGGACAGGGTAGTACTGAAGCTTTCTTT. The J gene is TRBJ1-1, the V gene TRBV28; TRBD1 agrees at 9 bases. The CDR3 extends over 15 amino acids. Germline assignment: CDR1 MDHEN and CDR2 SYDVKM. V lost 5 bases, J lost 5 bases, and 9 bases stayed unmatched.

V and J are TRBV19 and TRBJ2-7; 9 nucleotides agree with TRBD1. This CDR3 comprises 15 residues. Germline CDR1 and CDR2: LNHDA and SQIVND (reference sequence). Trimming removed 3 bases from V and 2 bases from J; junction bases left unmatched: 5. The CDR3 DNA sequence: TGTGCCAGTAGTATCATAGGACAGGGGACCTACGAGCAGTACTTC. Translated, it gives CASSIIGQGTYEQYF.

In this sample, this clone turned up a few times. The chain combines TRBV28 with TRBJ1-6, with D hard to call. CDR1 and CDR2 (germline): MDHEN, SYDVKM. Trimming stripped 7 bases from V and 7 bases from J, with 14 bases between. This CDR3 spans 14 amino acids. The CDR3 DNA sequence: TGTGCCAGCATCCAGGAAAGTAGGAATTCACCCCTCCACTTT. This gives the protein CASIQESRNSPLHF.

The CDR3 bases are TGTGCCAGCAGTGGACCGGTTAATTACGAGCAGTACTTC. It translates to CASSGPVNYEQYF. The rearrangement uses TRBV28 and TRBJ2-7; the D is unclear. Trimming removed 5 bases from V and 4 bases from J, with 12 bases in between. The CDR3 is 13 residues long. Germline values: CDR1 MDHEN, CDR2 SYDVKM.

With respect to this clone: At one boundary the junction diverges from the germline segment, which might be a read error. The chain links TRBV19 to TRBJ1-5; D possibly corresponds to TRBD1 (5 bases). This CDR3 spans 22 amino acids. Germline-derived CDR1 and CDR2 are LNHDA and SQIVND (reference sequence). In nucleotides, the CDR3 is TGTGCCAATAGTATAGATCTCCCTTACCGGGATACTAGCGGACATAGCAATCAGCCCCAGCATTTT. It specifies CANSIDLPYRDTSGHSNQPQHF.

This chain uses TRBV11-3 with TRBJ2-2, with 7 bases aligning to TRBD1. The CDR3 has 15 amino acids. From germline, CDR1 is SGHNT and CDR2 YENEEA. Losses at the gene ends were 4 bases for V and 4 bases for J; bases not matched to a gene: 6. In DNA form, the CDR3 reads TGTGCCAGCAGCTCACTCAGGGGGATCACCGGGGAGCTGTTTTTT. Residues: CASSSLRGITGELFF.

J is TRBJ1-6 and V is TRBV6-1; D gene ambiguous. Germline CDR1 reads MNHNS; CDR2 reads SASEGT. Trimming removed 11 bases at V and 11 bases at J, with 22 bases between. CDR3 length equals 14 residues. The CDR3: CASSLVRIDAPLHF. The CDR3 DNA sequence: TGTGCCTCCTCTCTCGTCAGGATTGATGCACCCCTCCACTTT.